This T cell receptor beta chain was documented in a study of T-cell reconstitution after alpha-beta-depleted transplantation in children. Overall study findings and caveats: Recipient T cells and thymic progenitors that survived gave rise to the high TCRbeta diversity observed at day 60 in some patients.

This clonotype was recorded at least ten times. Its antigen remains unknown. Germline V gives CDR1 DFQATT, CDR2 SNEGSKA (reference sequence). The CDR3 extends over 16 amino acids. With V trimmed by 3 bases and J by 3 bases, 11 bases remained unmatched. Construction of the TCRbeta library involved unique molecular identifiers. TCRdb called the PCR reads again in MiXCR, with one record for every CDR3 protein. This table holds 200,000 or so distinct CDR3 sequences, 6.3% found once. The rearrangement links TRBV20-1 to TRBJ2-1; TRBD2 matches 7 bases. The receptor's source is a girl less than two years old with combined immunodeficiency, due to receive a stem cell transplant. The material was PBMCs, obtained before TCRalphabeta/CD19-depleted stem cell transplant. CDR3 sequence (DNA): TGCAGTGCTAGGGGGGTCATGCGGGAGCGCTACAATGAGCAGTTCTTC. Its protein is CSARGVMRERYNEQFF.